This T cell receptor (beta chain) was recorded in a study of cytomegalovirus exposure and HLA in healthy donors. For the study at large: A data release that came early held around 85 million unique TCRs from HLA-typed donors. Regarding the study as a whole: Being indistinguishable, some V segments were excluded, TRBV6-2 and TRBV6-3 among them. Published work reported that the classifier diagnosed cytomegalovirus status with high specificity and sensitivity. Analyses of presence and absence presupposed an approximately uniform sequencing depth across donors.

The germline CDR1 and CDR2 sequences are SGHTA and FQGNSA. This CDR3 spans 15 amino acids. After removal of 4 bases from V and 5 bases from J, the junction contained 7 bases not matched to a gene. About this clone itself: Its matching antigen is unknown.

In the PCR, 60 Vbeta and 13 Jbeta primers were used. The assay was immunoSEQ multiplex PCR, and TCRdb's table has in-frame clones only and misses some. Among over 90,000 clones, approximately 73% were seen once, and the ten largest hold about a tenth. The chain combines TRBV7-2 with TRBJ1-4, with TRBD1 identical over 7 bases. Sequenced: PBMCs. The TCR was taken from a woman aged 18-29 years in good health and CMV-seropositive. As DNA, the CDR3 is TGTGCCAGCAGCTACGCAGGGGGGACGAATGAAAAACTGTTTTTT. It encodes CASSYAGGTNEKLFF.